This record concerns one TCR beta chain sequence. Making TCR beta cDNA involved 400 to 600 ng total RNA and a constant-region primer. TCR beta libraries came from three nested multiplex PCR rounds using slightly modified ARM-PCR. A C-beta reverse primer was combined with TRBV1-TRBV30 forward primers in the first two PCR rounds, and each round had around 11 cycles. Each CDR3 protein gets one entry after TCRdb re-called the multiplex PCR reads with MiXCR. The repertoire holds about 190,000 distinct CDR3 sequences, with 85% as singletons. This specimen belongs to a study of tumor-infiltrating lymphocytes in primary liver carcinoma. The CDR3 sequence is 15 residues long. V was pared by 9 bases and J by 0 bases, with 15 bases between. Germline lookup yields CDR1 MDHEN and CDR2 SYDVKM. Co-extraction of both nucleic acids (RNA and DNA) used roughly 18-32 mg of unsorted bulk tissue.

The V gene is TRBV28, the J gene TRBJ2-1, with D possibly matching TRBD2 (5 bases). The sequenced sample was tumor tissue from primary liver carcinoma. The origin of this receptor is a man aged 35 to 55 with primary liver carcinoma and hepatitis B virus infection. CDR3 sequence reads: CARRNSGSSYNEQFF. Written as DNA, the CDR3 is TGTGCCAGGAGAAATAGTGGGAGCTCCTACAATGAGCAGTTCTTC.